What follows are 5 T cell receptor beta chains derived from one specimen sequenced in a study of blood T cell repertoires in COVID-19. The repertoire was sequenced with immunoSEQ multiplex PCR; TCRdb's copy has only in-frame clones and lacks some. The data show about 44,000 clones, about 90% seen once. Sequencing was carried out using peripheral blood. These TCRs come from an elderly woman in a cohort sampled during active or convalescent COVID-19.

The chain combines TRBV7-9 with TRBJ2-7, with TRBD2 identical over 11 bases. Germline V CDR1 and CDR2: SEHNR, FQNEAQ (reference sequence). This CDR3 has 14 amino acids. J gave up 3 bases and V 7 bases, and 5 bases lay outside the gene matches. The CDR3: CASTLTSGDYEQYF. CDR3 sequence (DNA): TGTGCCAGCACCCTGACTAGCGGGGACTACGAGCAGTACTTC.

This chain links TRBV4-1 with TRBJ1-5; perhaps TRBD1 as D (5 bases). V was cut by 4 bases and J by 0 bases, with 16 bases left in between. The CDR3 is 17 residues long. Germline CDR1 is MGHRA and CDR2 is YSYEKL. CDR3 coding DNA: TGCGCCAGCAGCCTCGGGGGGTTTGGGTATAGCAATCAGCCCCAGCATTTT. It encodes CASSLGGFGYSNQPQHF.

The V and J genes are TRBV5-4 and TRBJ1-2; D is ambiguous. From germline, CDR1 is SGHNT and CDR2 YYREEE (reference sequence). The CDR3 loop spans 12 amino acids. V lost 4 bases, J lost 0 bases, and 4 bases lay in between. CDR3 residues: CASSDTNYGYTF. The CDR3 DNA follows: TGTGCCAGCAGCGACACTAACTATGGCTACACCTTC.

This clone showed up just a few times. The rearrangement links TRBV9 to TRBJ1-6; no firm D call. The length of the CDR3 is 13 residues. CDR1 is SGDLS, CDR2 YYNGEE, per germline. V dropped 3 bases and J dropped 7 bases, with 8 bases sitting between them. CDR3 residues: CASSARMNSPLHF. CDR3 nucleotide sequence: TGTGCCAGCAGCGCCAGGATGAATTCACCCCTCCACTTT. Combining the CDR3 with reference TRBV9 and TRBJ1-6 gives the whole variable domain DSGVTQTPKHLITATGQRVTLRCSPRSGDLSVYWYQQSLDQGLQFLIQYYNGEERAKGNILERFSAQQFPDLHSELNLSSLELGDSALYFCASSARMNSPLHFGNGTRLTVT.

This rearrangement joins TRBV11-1 to TRBJ1-4, with a weak D call TRBD1 (6 bases). V lost 5 bases, J lost 5 bases, and 15 bases lay in between. Per the germline V gene, CDR1 is SGHAT and CDR2 is FQDESV (reference sequence). The CDR3 is 15 residues long. CDR3 bases: TGTGCCAGCAGCCACCGGACAGCGGAAAATGAAAAACTGTTTTTT. It codes for CASSHRTAENEKLFF.